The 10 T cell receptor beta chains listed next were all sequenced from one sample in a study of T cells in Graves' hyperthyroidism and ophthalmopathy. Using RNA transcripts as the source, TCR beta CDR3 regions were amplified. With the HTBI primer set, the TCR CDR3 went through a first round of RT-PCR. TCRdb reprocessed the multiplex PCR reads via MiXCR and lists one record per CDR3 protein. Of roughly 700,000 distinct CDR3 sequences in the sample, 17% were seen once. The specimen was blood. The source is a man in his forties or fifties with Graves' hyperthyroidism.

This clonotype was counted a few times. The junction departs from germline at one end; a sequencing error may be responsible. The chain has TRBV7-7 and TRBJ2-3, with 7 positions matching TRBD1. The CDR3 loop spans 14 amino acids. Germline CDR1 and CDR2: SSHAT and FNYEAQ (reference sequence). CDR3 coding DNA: TGTGCTAGCAGCTCGGGACAGCTCGGGGATACGCAGTATTTT. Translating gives CASSSGQLGDTQYF.

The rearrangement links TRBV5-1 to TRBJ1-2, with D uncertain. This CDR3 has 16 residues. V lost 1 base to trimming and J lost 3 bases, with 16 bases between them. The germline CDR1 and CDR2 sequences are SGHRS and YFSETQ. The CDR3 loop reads CASSLTPGRADYGYTF. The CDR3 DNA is TGCGCCAGCAGCTTGACCCCGGGGAGGGCGGACTATGGCTACACCTTC.

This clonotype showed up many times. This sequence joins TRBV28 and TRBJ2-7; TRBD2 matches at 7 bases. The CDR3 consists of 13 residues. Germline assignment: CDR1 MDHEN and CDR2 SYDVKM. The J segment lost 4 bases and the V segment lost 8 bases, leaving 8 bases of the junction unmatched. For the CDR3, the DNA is TGTGCCAGCCATGAGCGGGAACAGTACGAGCAGTACTTC. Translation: CASHEREQYEQYF.

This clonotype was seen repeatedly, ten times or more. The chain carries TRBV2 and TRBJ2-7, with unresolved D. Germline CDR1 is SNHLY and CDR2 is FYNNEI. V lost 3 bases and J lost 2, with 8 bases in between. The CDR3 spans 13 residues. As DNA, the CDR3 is TGTGCCAGCAGTGATCCGGTTACCTACGAGCAGTACTTC. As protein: CASSDPVTYEQYF. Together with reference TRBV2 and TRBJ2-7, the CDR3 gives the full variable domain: EPEVTQTPSHQVTQMGQEVILRCVPISNHLYFYWYRQILGQKVEFLVSFYNNEISEKSEIFDDQFSVERPDGSNFTLKIRSTKLEDSAMYFCASSDPVTYEQYFGPGTRLTVT.

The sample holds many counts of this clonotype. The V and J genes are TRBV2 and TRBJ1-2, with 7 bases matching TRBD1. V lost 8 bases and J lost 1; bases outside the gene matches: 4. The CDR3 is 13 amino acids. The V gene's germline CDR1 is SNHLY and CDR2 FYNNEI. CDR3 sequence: CASDREFNYGYTF. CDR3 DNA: TGTGCCAGCGACAGGGAGTTTAACTATGGCTACACCTTC. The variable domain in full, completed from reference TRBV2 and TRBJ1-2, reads EPEVTQTPSHQVTQMGQEVILRCVPISNHLYFYWYRQILGQKVEFLVSFYNNEISEKSEIFDDQFSVERPDGSNFTLKIRSTKLEDSAMYFCASDREFNYGYTFGSGTRLTVV.

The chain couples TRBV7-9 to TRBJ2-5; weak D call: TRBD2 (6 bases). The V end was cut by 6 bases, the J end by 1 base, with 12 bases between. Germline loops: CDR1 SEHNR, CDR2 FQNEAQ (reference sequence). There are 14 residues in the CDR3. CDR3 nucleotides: TGTGCCAGCAGGGACATGCGGGGCCAAGAGACCCAGTACTTC. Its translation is CASRDMRGQETQYF.

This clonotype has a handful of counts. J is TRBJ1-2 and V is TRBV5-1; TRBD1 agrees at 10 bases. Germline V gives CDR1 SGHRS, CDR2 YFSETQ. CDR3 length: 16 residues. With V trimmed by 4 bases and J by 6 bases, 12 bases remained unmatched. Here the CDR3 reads CASSATWTGGANGYTF. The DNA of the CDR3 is TGCGCCAGCAGCGCAACCTGGACAGGGGGTGCGAATGGCTACACCTTC.

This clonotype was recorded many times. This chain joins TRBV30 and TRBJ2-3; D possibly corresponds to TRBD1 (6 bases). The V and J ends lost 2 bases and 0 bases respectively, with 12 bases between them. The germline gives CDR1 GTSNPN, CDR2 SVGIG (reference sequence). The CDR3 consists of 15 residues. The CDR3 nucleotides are TGTGCCTGGAGTTTAGTCAGGGGAAGCACAGATACGCAGTATTTT. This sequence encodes CAWSLVRGSTDTQYF. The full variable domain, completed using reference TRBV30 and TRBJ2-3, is SQTIHQWPATLVQPVGSPLSLECTVEGTSNPNLYWYRQAAGRGLQLLFYSVGIGQISSEVPQNLSASRPQDRQFILSSKKLLLSDSGFYLCAWSLVRGSTDTQYFGPGTRLTVL.

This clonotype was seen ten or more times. CDR3 nucleotide sequence: TGTGCCAGCAATACTAGCGGGACCCGGAACACTGAAGCTTTCTTT. This sequence encodes CASNTSGTRNTEAFF. The V call is TRBV6-1, the J call TRBJ1-1, with D maybe TRBD1 (5 bases). Germline values: CDR1 MNHNS, CDR2 SASEGT. The CDR3 covers 15 residues. Trimming left V 7 bases short and J 1 base short, with 16 bases between.

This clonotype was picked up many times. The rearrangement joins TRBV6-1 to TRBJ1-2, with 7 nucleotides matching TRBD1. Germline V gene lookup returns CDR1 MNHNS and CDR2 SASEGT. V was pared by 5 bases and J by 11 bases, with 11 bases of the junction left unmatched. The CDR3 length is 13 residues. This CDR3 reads CASSWGGQDRYTF. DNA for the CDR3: TGTGCCAGCAGTTGGGGCGGACAGGACCGTTACACCTTC.